Only a few counts were recorded for the clone carrying this TCR beta chain. The antigen remains unidentified. Template switching introduced a universal primer site, and the cDNA bore unique molecular identifiers. From the 5' RACE reads, TCRdb called clonotypes with MiXCR, one entry per CDR3 protein. The table includes 470,000 or so distinct CDR3 sequences, around 24% detected once. This entry belongs to a study of identical twins. Study-level findings and limits: Within monozygotic twins, out-of-frame TCR alpha sharing was underestimated by the models.

Germline V gene sequence: CDR1 DFQATT, CDR2 SNEGSKA (reference sequence). The CDR3 consists of 13 residues. Trimming took off 4 bases at V and 8 bases at J, with 14 bases between the two ends. Healthy Caucasians supplied all donations. The same sample was also used in a study of T cells expressing NK-cell markers.

This rearrangement joins TRBV20-1 to TRBJ1-4, with D perhaps TRBD1 (6 bases). The receptor's source is a woman aged 18-35 years in good health. Material for sequencing was CD4+ T cells sorted from blood. The CDR3 DNA reads as TGCAGTGCTACAACAGGGATGGGAGAAAAACTGTTTTTT. Translated: CSATTGMGEKLFF.